This T cell receptor beta chain was identified during a study of T cells after yellow fever vaccination. Study in general: The SMART-Seq v4 Ultra Low Input method served to prepare the low-cell-number fractions. Whole-study findings and limits: Contaminating bulk clonotypes could be abundant in FACS-sorted repertoires. A weaker but faster secondary response was observed, peaking on day 5 versus 15.

The ends were cut back, 4 bases at V and 0 bases at J, with 16 bases in the middle. The CDR3 spans 16 residues. The germline V gene has CDR1 MGHRA and CDR2 YSYEKL. This clonotype was observed at least ten times. Its antigen is still unknown. 5'RACE template switching produced TCR cDNA carrying a universal primer site and UMIs. TCRdb re-analysed the 5' RACE reads in MiXCR, keeping a single row per CDR3 protein. The sample lists around 350,000 distinct CDR3 sequences; 11% were seen once. This clonotype was sampled from a man aged 18 to 30 who received the YFV17D yellow fever vaccine. Sequencing was performed on PBMCs, taken on the day of the first yellow fever vaccination. This chain connects TRBV4-1 to TRBJ2-7, with D uncertain. CDR3 sequence (DNA): TGCGCCAGCAGCCCCGTGGGTGGCGGACGCTCCTACGAGCAGTACTTC. Amino acids: CASSPVGGGRSYEQYF.